The entry that follows covers one T cell receptor (beta chain) sequence. Its target is unknown. These data come from a study of T cell repertoires in cytomegalovirus infection. Study details: The authors relied on CMV epitopes, both recently identified HLA-C-restricted and well-studied HLA-B-restricted.

Per germline, CDR1 SNHLY and CDR2 FYNNEI. V lost 6 bases to trimming and J lost 6 bases, with 6 bases between them. The CDR3 consists of 10 residues. Each CDR3 protein gets one entry after TCRdb re-called the reads with MiXCR. The table has over 100,000 distinct CDR3 sequences, 25% to 30% seen once; the top ten hold approximately 78%. The chain couples TRBV2 to TRBJ2-7; tentatively, D is TRBD2 (5 bases). The specimen was CD8+ T cells from cultured PBMCs, collected from culture after CMV antigen stimulation. The sequence was collected from a human donor in good health (CMV status not recorded). Some clones in this sample may be carry-over from other donors' samples. The CDR3 is CASSGVEQYF. The CDR3 region has the DNA TGTGCCAGCAGCGGGGTCGAGCAGTACTTC. The full variable domain, completed using reference TRBV2 and TRBJ2-7, is EPEVTQTPSHQVTQMGQEVILRCVPISNHLYFYWYRQILGQKVEFLVSFYNNEISEKSEIFDDQFSVERPDGSNFTLKIRSTKLEDSAMYFCASSGVEQYFGPGTRLTVT.